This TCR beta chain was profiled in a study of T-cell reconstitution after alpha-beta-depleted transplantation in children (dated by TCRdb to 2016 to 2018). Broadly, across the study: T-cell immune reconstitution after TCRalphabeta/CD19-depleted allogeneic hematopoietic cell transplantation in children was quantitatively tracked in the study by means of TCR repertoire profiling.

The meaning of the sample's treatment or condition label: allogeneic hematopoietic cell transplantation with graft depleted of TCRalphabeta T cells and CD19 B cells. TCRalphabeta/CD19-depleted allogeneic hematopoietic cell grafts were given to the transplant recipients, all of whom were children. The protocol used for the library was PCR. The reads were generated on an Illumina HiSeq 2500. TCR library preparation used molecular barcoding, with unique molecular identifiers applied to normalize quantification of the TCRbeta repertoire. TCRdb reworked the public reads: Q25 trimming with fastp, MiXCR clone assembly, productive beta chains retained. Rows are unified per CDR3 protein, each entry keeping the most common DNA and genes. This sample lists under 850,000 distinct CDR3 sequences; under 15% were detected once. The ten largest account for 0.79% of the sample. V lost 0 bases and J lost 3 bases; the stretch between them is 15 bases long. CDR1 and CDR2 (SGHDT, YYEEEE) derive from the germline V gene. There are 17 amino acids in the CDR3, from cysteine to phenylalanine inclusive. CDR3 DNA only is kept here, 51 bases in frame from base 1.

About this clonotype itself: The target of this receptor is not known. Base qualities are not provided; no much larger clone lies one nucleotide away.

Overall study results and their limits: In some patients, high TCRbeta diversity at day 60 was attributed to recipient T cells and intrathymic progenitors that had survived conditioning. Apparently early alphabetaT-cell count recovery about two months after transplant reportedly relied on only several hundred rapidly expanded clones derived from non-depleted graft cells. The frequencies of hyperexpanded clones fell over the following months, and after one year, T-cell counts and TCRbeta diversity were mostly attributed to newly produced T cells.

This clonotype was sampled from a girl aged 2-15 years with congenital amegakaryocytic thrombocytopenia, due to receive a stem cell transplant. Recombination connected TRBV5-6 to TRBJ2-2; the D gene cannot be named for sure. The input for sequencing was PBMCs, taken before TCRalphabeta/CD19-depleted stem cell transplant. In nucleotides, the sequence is TGTGCCAGCAGCTTGGGGGCCAGGTTGAGCGACACCGGGGAGCTGTTTTTT. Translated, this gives CASSLGARLSDTGELFF. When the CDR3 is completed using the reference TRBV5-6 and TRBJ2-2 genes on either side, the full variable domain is DAGVTQSPTHLIKTRGQQVTLRCSPKSGHDTVSWYQQALGQGPQFIFQYYEEEERQRGNFPDRFSGHQFPNYSSELNVNALLLGDSALYLCASSLGARLSDTGELFFGEGSRLTVL.